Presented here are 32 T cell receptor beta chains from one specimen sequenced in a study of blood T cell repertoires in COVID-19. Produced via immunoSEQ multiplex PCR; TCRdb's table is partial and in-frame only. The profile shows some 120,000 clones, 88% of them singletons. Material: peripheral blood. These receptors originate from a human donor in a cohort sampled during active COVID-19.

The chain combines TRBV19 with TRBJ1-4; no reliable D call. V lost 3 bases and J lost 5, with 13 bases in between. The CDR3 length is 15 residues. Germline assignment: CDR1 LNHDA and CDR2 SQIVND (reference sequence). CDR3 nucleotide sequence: TGTGCCAGTAGTATCCGCCGGCGAGGGAATGAAAAACTGTTTTTT. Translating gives CASSIRRRGNEKLFF.

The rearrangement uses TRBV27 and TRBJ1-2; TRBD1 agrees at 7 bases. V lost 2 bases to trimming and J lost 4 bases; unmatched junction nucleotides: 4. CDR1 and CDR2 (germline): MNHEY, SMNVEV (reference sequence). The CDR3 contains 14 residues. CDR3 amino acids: CASSLAGGGYGYTF. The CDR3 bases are TGTGCCAGCAGTTTAGCAGGGGGTGGCTATGGCTACACCTTC.

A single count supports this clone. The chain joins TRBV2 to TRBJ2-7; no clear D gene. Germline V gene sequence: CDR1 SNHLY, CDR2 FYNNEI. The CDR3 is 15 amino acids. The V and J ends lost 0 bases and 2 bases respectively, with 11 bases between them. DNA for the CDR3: TGTGCCAGCAGTGAAGCTAAGACGGGTACCTACGAGCAGTACTTC. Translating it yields CASSEAKTGTYEQYF.

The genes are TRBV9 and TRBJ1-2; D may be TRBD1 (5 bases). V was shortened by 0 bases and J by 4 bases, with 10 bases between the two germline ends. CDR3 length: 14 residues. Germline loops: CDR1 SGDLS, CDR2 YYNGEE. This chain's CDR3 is CASSVDQGPYGYTF. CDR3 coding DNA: TGTGCCAGCAGCGTAGACCAGGGCCCCTATGGCTACACCTTC.

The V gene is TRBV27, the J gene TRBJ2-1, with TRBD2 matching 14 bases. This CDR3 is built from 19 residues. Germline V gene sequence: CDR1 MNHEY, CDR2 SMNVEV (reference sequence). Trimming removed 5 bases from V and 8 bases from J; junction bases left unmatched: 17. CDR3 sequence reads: CASSRYRRPGLAGEHEQFF. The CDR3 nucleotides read TGTGCCAGCAGTAGATACAGGAGGCCGGGACTAGCGGGAGAGCATGAGCAGTTCTTC.

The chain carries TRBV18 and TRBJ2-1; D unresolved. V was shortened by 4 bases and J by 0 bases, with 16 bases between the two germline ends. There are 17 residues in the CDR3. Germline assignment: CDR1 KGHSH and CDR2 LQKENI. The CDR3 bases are TGTGCCAGCTCACGCCCTCAAGCCTCTGGCTCCTACAATGAGCAGTTCTTC. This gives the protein CASSRPQASGSYNEQFF.

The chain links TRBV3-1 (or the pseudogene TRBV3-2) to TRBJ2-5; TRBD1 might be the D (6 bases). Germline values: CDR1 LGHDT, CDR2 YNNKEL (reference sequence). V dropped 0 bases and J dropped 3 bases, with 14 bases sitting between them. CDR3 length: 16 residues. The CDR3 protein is CASSQEGRTVKETQYF. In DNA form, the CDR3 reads TGTGCCAGCAGCCAAGAGGGTAGGACAGTAAAAGAGACCCAGTACTTC.

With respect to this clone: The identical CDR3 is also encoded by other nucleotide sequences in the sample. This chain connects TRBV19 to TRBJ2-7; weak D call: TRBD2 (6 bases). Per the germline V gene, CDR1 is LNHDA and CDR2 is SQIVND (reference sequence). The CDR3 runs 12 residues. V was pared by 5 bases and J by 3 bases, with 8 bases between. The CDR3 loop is CASSGGSYEQYF. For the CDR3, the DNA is TGTGCCAGTAGTGGGGGGAGCTACGAGCAGTACTTC.

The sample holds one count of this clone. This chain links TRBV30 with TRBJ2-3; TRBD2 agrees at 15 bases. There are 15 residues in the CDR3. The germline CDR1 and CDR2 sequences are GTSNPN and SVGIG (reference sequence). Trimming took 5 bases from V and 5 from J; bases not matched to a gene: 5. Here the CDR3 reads CAWGGGLAGGDTQYF. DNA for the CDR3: TGTGCCTGGGGCGGGGGACTAGCGGGAGGAGATACGCAGTATTTT.

The CDR3 bases are TGTGCCATCAGTGAGAGGCAGGGAAAGGGAAACATTCAGTACTTC. Translation: CAISERQGKGNIQYF. V usage is TRBV10-3 and J usage is TRBJ2-4; D may be TRBD1 (5 bases). This CDR3 spans 15 amino acids. Trimming stripped 2 bases from V and 6 bases from J, with 14 bases between. Germline values: CDR1 ENHRY, CDR2 SYGVKD.

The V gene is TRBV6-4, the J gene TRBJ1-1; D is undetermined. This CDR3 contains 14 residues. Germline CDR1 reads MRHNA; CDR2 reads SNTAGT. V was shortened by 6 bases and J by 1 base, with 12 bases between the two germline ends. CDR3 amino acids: CASSAAGENTEAFF. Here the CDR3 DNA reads TGTGCCAGCAGCGCCGCCGGGGAGAACACTGAAGCTTTCTTT.

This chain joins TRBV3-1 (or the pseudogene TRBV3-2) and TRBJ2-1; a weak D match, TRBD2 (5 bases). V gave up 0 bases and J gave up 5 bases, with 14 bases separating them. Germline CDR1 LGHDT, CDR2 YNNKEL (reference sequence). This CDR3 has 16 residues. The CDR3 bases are TGTGCCAGCAGCCAAGATGACTACGGGCGGCACAATGAGCAGTTCTTC. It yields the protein CASSQDDYGRHNEQFF.

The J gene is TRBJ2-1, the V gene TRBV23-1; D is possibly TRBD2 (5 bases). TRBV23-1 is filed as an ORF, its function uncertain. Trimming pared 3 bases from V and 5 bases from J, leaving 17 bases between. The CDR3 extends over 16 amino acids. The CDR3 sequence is CASSHGRRKEDNEQFF. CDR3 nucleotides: TGCGCCAGCAGTCATGGTCGGCGGAAGGAGGACAATGAGCAGTTCTTC.

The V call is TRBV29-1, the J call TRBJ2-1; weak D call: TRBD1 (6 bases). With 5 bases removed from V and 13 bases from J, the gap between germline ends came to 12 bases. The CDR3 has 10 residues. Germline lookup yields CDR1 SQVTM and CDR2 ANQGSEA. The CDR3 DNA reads TGCAGCGTTCCGGGACACCTTCAGTTCTTC. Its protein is CSVPGHLQFF.

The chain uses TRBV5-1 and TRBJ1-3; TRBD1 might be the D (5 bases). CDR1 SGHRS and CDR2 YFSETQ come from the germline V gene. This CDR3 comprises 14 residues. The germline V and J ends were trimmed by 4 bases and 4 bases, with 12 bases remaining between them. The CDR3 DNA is TGCGCCAGCAGCGGGGGGTCAATCGGAAACACCATATATTTT. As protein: CASSGGSIGNTIYF.

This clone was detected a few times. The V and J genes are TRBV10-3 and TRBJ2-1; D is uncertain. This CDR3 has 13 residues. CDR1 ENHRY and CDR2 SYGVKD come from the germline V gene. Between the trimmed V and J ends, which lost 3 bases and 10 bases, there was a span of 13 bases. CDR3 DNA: TGTGCCATCAGTGACCTCGGCAGGCCCGAGCAGTTCTTC. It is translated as CAISDLGRPEQFF.

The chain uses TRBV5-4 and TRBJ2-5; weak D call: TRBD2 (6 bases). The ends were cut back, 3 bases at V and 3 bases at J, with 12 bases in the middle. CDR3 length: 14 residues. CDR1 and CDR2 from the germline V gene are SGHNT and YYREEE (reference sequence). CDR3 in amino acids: CASSSTGVEETQYF. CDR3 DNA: TGTGCCAGCAGCTCAACGGGGGTTGAAGAGACCCAGTACTTC.

In nucleotides, the CDR3 is TGTGCCAGCAGCTCCCTAGCGGGGGCGGGGGATACGCAGTATTTT. Its protein product is CASSSLAGAGDTQYF. The chain combines TRBV7-8 with TRBJ2-3; 10 positions agree with TRBD2. J gave up 6 bases and V 4 bases, and 7 bases lay outside the gene matches. Germline V lookup: CDR1 SGHVS, CDR2 FQNEAQ. This CDR3 is built from 15 residues.

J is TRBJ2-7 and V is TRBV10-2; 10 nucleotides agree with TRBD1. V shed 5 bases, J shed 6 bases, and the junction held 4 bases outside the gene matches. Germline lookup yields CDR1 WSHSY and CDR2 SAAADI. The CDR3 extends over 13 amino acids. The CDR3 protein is CASSWDRGFEQYF. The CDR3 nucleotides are TGCGCCAGCAGTTGGGACAGGGGTTTCGAGCAGTACTTC.

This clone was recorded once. In DNA, the CDR3 is TGTGCCAGCAGCCCCTATCCACAGGTAGCCCTCTACGAGCAGTACTTC. This translates into CASSPYPQVALYEQYF. The chain carries TRBV5-6 and TRBJ2-7; D is perhaps TRBD1 (5 bases). Germline V lookup: CDR1 SGHDT, CDR2 YYEEEE. Trimming shortened V by 4 bases and J by 3 bases, and 20 bases separated the two germline ends. The CDR3 has 16 residues.

The DNA of the CDR3 is TGTGCCAGCAGCTCCGAGGCTGGGACAGGTCGAAGCACAGATACGCAGTATTTT. Translated: CASSSEAGTGRSTDTQYF. This sequence joins TRBV7-8 and TRBJ2-3, with TRBD1 matching over 8 bases. The V segment lost 4 bases and the J segment 0 bases; nucleotides outside the gene matches: 12. CDR3 length: 18 amino acids. Germline V gene data show CDR1 as SGHVS and CDR2 as FQNEAQ. Based on the CDR3 plus reference TRBV7-8 and TRBJ2-3, the full variable domain is GAGVSQSPRYKVAKRGQDVALRCDPISGHVSLFWYQQALGQGPEFLTYFQNEAQLDKSGLPSDRFFAERPEGSVSTLKIQRTQQEDSAVYLCASSSEAGTGRSTDTQYFGPGTRLTVL.

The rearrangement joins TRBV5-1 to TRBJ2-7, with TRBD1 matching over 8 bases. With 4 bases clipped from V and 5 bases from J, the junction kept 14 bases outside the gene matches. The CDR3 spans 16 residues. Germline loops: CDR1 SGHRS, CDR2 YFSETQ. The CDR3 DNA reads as TGCGCCAGCAGCGAGACCGACAGGGGCCCAGTCCACGAGCAGTACTTC. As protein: CASSETDRGPVHEQYF.

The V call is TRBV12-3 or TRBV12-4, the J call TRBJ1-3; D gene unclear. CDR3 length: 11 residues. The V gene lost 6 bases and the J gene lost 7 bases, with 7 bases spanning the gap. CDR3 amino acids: CASRSLNTIYF. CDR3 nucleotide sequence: TGTGCCAGCAGATCCCTGAACACCATATATTTT.

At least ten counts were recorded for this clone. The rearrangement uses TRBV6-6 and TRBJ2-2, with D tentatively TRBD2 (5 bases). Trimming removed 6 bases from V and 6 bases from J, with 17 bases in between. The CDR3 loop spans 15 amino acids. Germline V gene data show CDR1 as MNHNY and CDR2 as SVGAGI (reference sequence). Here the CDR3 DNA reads TGTGCCAGCAGCACAACTAGTGGGATAGCCGGGGAGCTGTTTTTT. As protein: CASSTTSGIAGELFF.

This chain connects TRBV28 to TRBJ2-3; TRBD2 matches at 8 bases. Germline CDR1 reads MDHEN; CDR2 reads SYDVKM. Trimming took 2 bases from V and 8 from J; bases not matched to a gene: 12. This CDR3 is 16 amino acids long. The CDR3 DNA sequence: TGTGCCAGCAGTTTAACAGTAGCGGGGCCAACGTGTACGCAGTATTTT. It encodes CASSLTVAGPTCTQYF.

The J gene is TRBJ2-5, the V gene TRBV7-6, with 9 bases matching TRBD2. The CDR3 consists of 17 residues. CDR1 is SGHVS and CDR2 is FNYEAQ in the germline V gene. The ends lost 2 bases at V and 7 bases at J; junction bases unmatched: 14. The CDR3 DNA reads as TGTGCCAGCAGCTTAACCCTGGGGGTTAGCGGGGGTACGACCCAGTACTTC. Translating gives CASSLTLGVSGGTTQYF.

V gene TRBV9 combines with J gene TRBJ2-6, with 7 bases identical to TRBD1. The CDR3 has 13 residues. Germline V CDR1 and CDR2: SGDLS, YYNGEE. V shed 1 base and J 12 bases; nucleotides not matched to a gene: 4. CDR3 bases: TGTGCCAGCAGCGTAAGGGGGCGCAGCGTCCTGACTTTC. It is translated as CASSVRGRSVLTF.

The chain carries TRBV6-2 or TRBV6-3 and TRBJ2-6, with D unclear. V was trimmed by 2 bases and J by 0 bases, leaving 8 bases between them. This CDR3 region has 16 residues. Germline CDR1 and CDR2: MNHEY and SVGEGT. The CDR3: CASSYATFSGANVLTF. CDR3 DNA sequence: TGTGCCAGCAGTTACGCAACATTCTCTGGGGCCAACGTCCTGACTTTC.

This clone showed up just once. In DNA form, the CDR3 reads TGCGCCAGCAGCTTGGTTAAGGAGAATGAGCAGTTCTTC. Its protein product is CASSLVKENEQFF. The J gene is TRBJ2-1, the V gene TRBV5-1; no clear D. Germline V gene lookup returns CDR1 SGHRS and CDR2 YFSETQ. V lost 0 bases to trimming and J lost 7 bases, with 8 bases between them. This CDR3 has 13 residues.

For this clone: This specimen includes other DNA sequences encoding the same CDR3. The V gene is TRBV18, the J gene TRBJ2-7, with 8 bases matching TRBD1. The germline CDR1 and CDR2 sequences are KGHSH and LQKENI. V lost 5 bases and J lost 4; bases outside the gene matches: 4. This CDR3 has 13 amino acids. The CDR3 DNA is TGTGCCAGCTCATCGGACAGGGCTTACGAGCAGTACTTC. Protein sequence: CASSSDRAYEQYF. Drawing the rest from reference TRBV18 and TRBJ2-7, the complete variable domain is NAGVMQNPRHLVRRRGQEARLRCSPMKGHSHVYWYRQLPEEGLKFMVYLQKENIIDESGMPKERFSAEFPKEGPSILRIQQVVRGDSAAYFCASSSDRAYEQYFGPGTRLTVT.

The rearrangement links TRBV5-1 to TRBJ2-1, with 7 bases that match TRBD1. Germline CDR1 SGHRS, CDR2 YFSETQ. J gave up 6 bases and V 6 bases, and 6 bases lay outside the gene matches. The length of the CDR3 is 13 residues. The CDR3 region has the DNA TGCGCCAGCAACTACAGGGGAAGCAATGAGCAGTTCTTC. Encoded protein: CASNYRGSNEQFF.

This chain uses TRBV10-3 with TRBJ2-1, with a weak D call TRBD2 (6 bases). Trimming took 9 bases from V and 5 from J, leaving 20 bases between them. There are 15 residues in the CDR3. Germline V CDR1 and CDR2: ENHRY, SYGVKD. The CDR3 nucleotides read TGTGCCATGGCCCCCGGTCGGGACTTCAACAATGAGCAGTTCTTC. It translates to CAMAPGRDFNNEQFF.